This T cell receptor beta chain was sequenced during a study of shared clonotypes between healthy human individuals. Study context: Three CD4 naive, three CD4 memory, two CD8 naive and one CD8 memory plate were used per donor.

Per the germline V gene, CDR1 is MNHNS and CDR2 is SASEGT. V was trimmed by 8 bases and J by 0 bases, leaving 8 bases between them. The CDR3 covers 12 residues. Naive CD8 cells, CD45RO-negative and positively selected for CCR7, excluded terminally differentiated effector memory CD45RA+ cells. Using immunoSEQ multiplex PCR, the repertoire was profiled, and TCRdb retains in-frame clones only, with some absent. The sample has about 680,000 clones; about 90% are singletons. Sequencing used naive CD8+ T cells sorted from blood. The receptor was derived from a man aged 25-45 years in good health. The rearrangement joins TRBV6-1 to TRBJ2-7; D remains unclear. CDR3 DNA sequence: TGTGCCAGCTCGTTCCGCTCCTACGAGCAGTACTTC. Residues: CASSFRSYEQYF.